The 23 T cell receptor beta chains below all came from one sample that was sequenced in a study of blood T cell repertoires in COVID-19. Data came from immunoSEQ multiplex PCR; TCRdb stores just in-frame clones and leaves some out. The top ten hold more than 5% of the sample, which has 150,000 to 200,000 clones, around 88% seen once. The sample consisted of peripheral blood. These receptors originate from a human donor in a cohort sampled during active COVID-19.

The chain couples TRBV11-3 to TRBJ2-3, with TRBD1 matching 7 bases. The CDR3 consists of 15 residues. CDR1 is SGHNT and CDR2 is YENEEA in the germline V gene. Trimming took 5 bases from V and 1 from J; bases not matched to a gene: 6. In nucleotides, the CDR3 is TGTGCCAGCAGCCGCAGACAGGGTGGCACAGATACGCAGTATTTT. This sequence encodes CASSRRQGGTDTQYF.

The chain has TRBV28 and TRBJ2-7; D is unresolved. CDR1 is MDHEN and CDR2 is SYDVKM in the germline V gene. V gave up 4 bases and J gave up 6 bases, with 16 bases separating them. The CDR3 is made up of 14 amino acids. The CDR3: CASSSRTKVGEQYF. The DNA of the CDR3 is TGTGCCAGCAGTTCCCGAACTAAGGTCGGCGAGCAGTACTTC.

This clone was recorded a few times. CDR3 sequence reads: CASSIRDSPYEQYF. The DNA of the CDR3 is TGCGCCAGCAGCATCCGGGACAGCCCCTACGAGCAGTACTTC. The chain employs TRBV4-1 and TRBJ2-7; 7 bases match TRBD1. The trim removed 5 bases at V and 2 bases at J, leaving 6 bases unmatched. The CDR3 has 14 residues. Looked up from germline, CDR1 is MGHRA and CDR2 is YSYEKL.

J is TRBJ2-3 and V is TRBV7-2; 8 bases are a match to TRBD1. The germline CDR1 and CDR2 sequences are SGHTA and FQGNSA. The length of the CDR3 is 15 residues. The J segment lost 4 bases and the V segment lost 1 base, leaving 4 bases of the junction unmatched. In nucleotides, the CDR3 is TGTGCCAGCAGCTTAGTAGGACAGGGAGCAGATACGCAGTATTTT. Amino acids: CASSLVGQGADTQYF.

The chain employs TRBV9 and TRBJ2-7; 9 bases fit TRBD1. CDR1 is SGDLS and CDR2 is YYNGEE in the germline V gene. The CDR3 sequence is 16 residues long. Losses at the gene ends were 4 bases for V and 2 bases for J; bases not matched to a gene: 10. CDR3 nucleotides: TGTGCCAGCAGCTTACAGGGGGCGGAGGGTCCCTACGAGCAGTACTTC. Residues: CASSLQGAEGPYEQYF.

The genes are TRBV6-4 and TRBJ2-3, with TRBD2 matching 10 bases. There are 15 residues in the CDR3. Germline trimming cut 5 bases from V and 4 bases from J; bases unmatched to any gene: 6. Germline CDR1 reads MRHNA; CDR2 reads SNTAGT. For the CDR3, the DNA is TGTGCCAGCAGTCCCGGGACTAGCGATCCAGATACGCAGTATTTT. Protein product: CASSPGTSDPDTQYF.

This clone has only one observation. The rearrangement links TRBV27 to TRBJ2-2; possibly TRBD2 for D (5 bases). Trimming pared 2 bases from V and 5 bases from J, leaving 6 bases between. Germline V lookup: CDR1 MNHEY, CDR2 SMNVEV (reference sequence). The CDR3 is 13 residues long. In nucleotides, the CDR3 is TGTGCCAGCAGTTTAGAGGGTACCGGGGAGCTGTTTTTT. This encodes CASSLEGTGELFF.

The chain couples TRBV28 to TRBJ2-3; 7 bases align to TRBD1. J gave up 4 bases and V 1 base, and 5 bases lay outside the gene matches. The CDR3 runs 15 residues. CDR1 and CDR2 (germline): MDHEN, SYDVKM. CDR3 residues: CASSLFTQGADTQYF. CDR3 DNA: TGTGCCAGCAGTTTATTTACCCAGGGGGCAGATACGCAGTATTTT.

V gene TRBV10-1 combines with J gene TRBJ2-7; 12 bases align to TRBD2. Germline V gives CDR1 WNHNN, CDR2 SYGVQD (reference sequence). This CDR3 spans 22 amino acids. V shed 8 bases and J 3 bases; nucleotides not matched to a gene: 29. CDR3 in amino acids: CASASRDREFFSRLAGVYEQYF. CDR3 in DNA: TGCGCCAGCGCTAGCCGGGACAGGGAATTTTTTTCCCGACTAGCGGGAGTCTACGAGCAGTACTTC.

This clone has a handful of counts. The rearrangement links TRBV6-6 to TRBJ2-2, with 9 positions matching TRBD2. The CDR3 consists of 16 residues. Unmatched junction bases numbered 9, after V lost 5 bases and J lost 5 bases. Germline V CDR1 and CDR2: MNHNY, SVGAGI (reference sequence). The CDR3 region is CASSNQAGGRTGELFF. The DNA for the CDR3 is TGTGCCAGCAGTAATCAAGCGGGGGGAAGGACCGGGGAGCTGTTTTTT.

The rearrangement uses TRBV11-3 and TRBJ2-7, with 7 positions matching TRBD2. The V gene end was trimmed by 4 bases and the J gene end by 5 bases; junction bases not matched to a gene: 14. From germline, CDR1 is SGHNT and CDR2 YENEEA. This CDR3 comprises 16 residues. CDR3 residues: CASSSPWGRGSDEQYF. The CDR3 nucleotides read TGTGCCAGCAGCTCCCCGTGGGGTCGCGGGAGCGACGAGCAGTACTTC.

The chain joins TRBV7-4 to TRBJ1-3, with D possibly matching TRBD1 (5 bases). CDR3 size: 16 residues. The germline V and J ends were trimmed by 2 bases and 0 bases, with 11 bases remaining between them. Germline CDR1 SGHVT, CDR2 SQSDAQ. CDR3 sequence (DNA): TGTGCCAGCAGCTTAAGGACACCGGGCTCTGGAAACACCATATATTTT. Translating it yields CASSLRTPGSGNTIYF.

CDR3 region: CASSAPRTGTGELFF. The CDR3 region has the DNA TGTGCCAGCAGCGCGCCCCGGACAGGGACCGGGGAGCTGTTTTTT. V is TRBV9 and J is TRBJ2-2, with 8 bases lining up with TRBD1. The CDR3 runs to 15 residues. The V gene's germline CDR1 is SGDLS and CDR2 YYNGEE. The V segment lost 3 bases and the J segment 5 bases; nucleotides outside the gene matches: 6.

The chain is built from TRBV5-4 and TRBJ1-2; tentatively, D is TRBD1 (5 bases). CDR3 length equals 14 residues. Germline assignment: CDR1 SGHNT and CDR2 YYREEE (reference sequence). V was clipped by 0 bases and J by 4 bases, with 10 bases between them. The CDR3 loop reads CASSLVGASYGYTF. The CDR3, as DNA: TGTGCCAGCAGCTTGGTTGGGGCCAGCTATGGCTACACCTTC. Complete variable domain (other parts from reference TRBV5-4 and TRBJ1-2): ETGVTQSPTHLIKTRGQQVTLRCSSQSGHNTVSWYQQALGQGPQFIFQYYREEENGRGNFPPRFSGLQFPNYSSELNVNALELDDSALYLCASSLVGASYGYTFGSGTRLTVV.

To note about this clone: The junction departs from germline at one end; a sequencing error may be responsible. The chain is built from TRBV5-1 and TRBJ2-3; TRBD2 is a possible D gene (5 bases). CDR1 SGHRS and CDR2 YFSETQ come from the germline V gene. The CDR3 loop spans 14 amino acids. The CDR3 region has the DNA TGCGCCAGCAGCTTTGGGAGTAGCAGAGATACGCAGTATTTT. Translating it yields CASSFGSSRDTQYF.

This sequence joins TRBV5-8 and TRBJ2-5; 7 bases agree with TRBD2. The germline CDR1 and CDR2 sequences are SGHTS and YDEGEE. CDR3 length: 13 amino acids. With 4 bases clipped from V and 2 bases from J, the junction kept 2 bases outside the gene matches. CDR3 bases: TGTGCCAGCAGCCGGGGACTACAAGAGACCCAGTACTTC. Protein sequence: CASSRGLQETQYF. The full variable domain, rest sourced from reference TRBV5-8 and TRBJ2-5, is EAGVTQSPTHLIKTRGQQATLRCSPISGHTSVYWYQQALGLGLQFLLWYDEGEERNRGNFPPRFSGRQFPNYSSELNVNALELEDSALYLCASSRGLQETQYFGPGTRLLVL.

The chain carries TRBV28 and TRBJ1-5; the D gene is possibly TRBD1 (5 bases). Germline V gene lookup returns CDR1 MDHEN and CDR2 SYDVKM. V lost 5 bases, J lost 7 bases, and 21 bases lay in between. CDR3 length: 16 amino acids. The CDR3 DNA sequence: TGTGCCAGCAGTCCCTCGCAGGGAGGGGATGAGCAGCCCCAGCATTTT. Translating it yields CASSPSQGGDEQPQHF.

The chain is built from TRBV5-1 and TRBJ2-7, with D unresolved. V was pared by 1 base and J by 2 bases, with 10 bases between. In germline, CDR1 is SGHRS, CDR2 YFSETQ. This CDR3 contains 14 residues. The CDR3 region has the DNA TGCGCCAGCAGCTTGTACGGGTTAACCTACGAGCAGTACTTC. Translated: CASSLYGLTYEQYF.

This sequence joins TRBV30 and TRBJ1-2; D unresolved. This CDR3 has 13 amino acids. Trimming took off 1 base at V and 4 bases at J, with 10 bases between the two ends. Germline V gives CDR1 GTSNPN, CDR2 SVGIG (reference sequence). The CDR3: CAWSETQRYGYTF. The DNA of the CDR3 is TGTGCCTGGAGTGAGACACAACGCTATGGCTACACCTTC.

The chain links TRBV28 to TRBJ2-7; TRBD1 might be the D (6 bases). Germline loops: CDR1 MDHEN, CDR2 SYDVKM. Trimming removed 2 bases at V and 2 bases at J, with 7 bases between. The CDR3 contains 13 residues. CDR3 DNA: TGTGCCAGCAGTTTAGGACAGCCCTACGAGCAGTACTTC. Protein product: CASSLGQPYEQYF. The full variable domain, rest sourced from reference TRBV28 and TRBJ2-7, is DVKVTQSSRYLVKRTGEKVFLECVQDMDHENMFWYRQDPGLGLRLIYFSYDVKMKEKGDIPEGYSVSREKKERFSLILESASTNQTSMYLCASSLGQPYEQYFGPGTRLTVT.

The chain couples TRBV7-9 to TRBJ1-1; D may be TRBD1 (5 bases). Trimming shortened V by 8 bases and J by 1 base, and 14 bases separated the two germline ends. Per germline, CDR1 SEHNR and CDR2 FQNEAQ (reference sequence). This CDR3 has 14 residues. This chain's CDR3 is CASGWGDRNTEAFF. The DNA for the CDR3 is TGTGCCAGCGGGTGGGGGGACCGGAACACTGAAGCTTTCTTT.

This chain connects TRBV5-1 to TRBJ2-2, with 10 bases aligning to TRBD2. The trim removed 3 bases at V and 5 bases at J, leaving 4 bases unmatched. The CDR3 is 15 residues long. Per the germline V gene, CDR1 is SGHRS and CDR2 is YFSETQ. The CDR3 bases are TGCGCCAGCAGCTCCGTAGCGGGGGGTACCGGGGAGCTGTTTTTT. Residues: CASSSVAGGTGELFF.

J is TRBJ1-4 and V is TRBV27; a weak D match, TRBD1 (5 bases). This CDR3 is 13 amino acids long. Trimming stripped 3 bases from V and 7 bases from J, with 9 bases between. Germline CDR1 and CDR2: MNHEY and SMNVEV (reference sequence). The CDR3 protein is CASSFQGGEKLFF. The DNA of the CDR3 is TGTGCCAGCAGTTTTCAGGGCGGTGAAAAACTGTTTTTT.